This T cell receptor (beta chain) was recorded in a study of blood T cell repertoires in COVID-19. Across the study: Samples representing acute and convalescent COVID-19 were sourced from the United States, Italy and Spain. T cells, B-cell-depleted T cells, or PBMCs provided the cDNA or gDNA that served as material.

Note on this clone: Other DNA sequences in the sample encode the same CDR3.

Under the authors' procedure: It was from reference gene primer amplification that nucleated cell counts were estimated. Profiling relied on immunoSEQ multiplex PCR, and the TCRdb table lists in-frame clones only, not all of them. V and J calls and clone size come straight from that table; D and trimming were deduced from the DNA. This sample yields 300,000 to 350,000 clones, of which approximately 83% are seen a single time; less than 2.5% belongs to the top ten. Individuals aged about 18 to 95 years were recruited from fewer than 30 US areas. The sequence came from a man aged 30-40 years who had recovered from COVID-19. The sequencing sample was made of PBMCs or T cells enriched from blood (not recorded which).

CDR3 bases: TGTGCCAGCAGTTTACGACAGGGGGCGGGTGGCTACACCTTC. It translates to CASSLRQGAGGYTF. The rearrangement uses TRBV27 and TRBJ1-2, with 10 nucleotides matching TRBD1. With V trimmed by 2 bases and J by 7 bases, 4 bases remained unmatched. Germline V lookup: CDR1 MNHEY, CDR2 SMNVEV (reference sequence). The CDR3 runs to 14 residues.